Following are 12 T cell receptor beta chains from one sample sequenced in a study of cytomegalovirus exposure and HLA in healthy donors. PCR amplification relied on 60 Vbeta primers (plus 13 Jbeta primers). This table comes from immunoSEQ multiplex PCR, and its TCRdb copy is limited to in-frame clones, with some not included. The repertoire holds about 130,000 clones, over 65% seen once, with 1.9% in the top ten. Sequenced input: PBMCs. These receptor sequences come from a man between 45 and 60 years old in good health and CMV-seronegative.

The rearrangement joins TRBV19 to TRBJ1-5; 8 bases line up with TRBD1. CDR3 length equals 16 residues. CDR1 and CDR2 from the germline V gene are LNHDA and SQIVND (reference sequence). Unmatched junction bases numbered 9, after V lost 5 bases and J lost 3 bases. CDR3 residues: CASSPQGGGNNQPQHF. In DNA form, the CDR3 reads TGTGCCAGTAGTCCACAGGGGGGAGGGAACAATCAGCCCCAGCATTTT. The complete variable domain, with remaining parts taken from reference TRBV19 and TRBJ1-5, reads DGGITQSPKYLFRKEGQNVTLSCEQNLNHDAMYWYRQDPGQGLRLIYYSQIVNDFQKGDIAEGYSVSREKKESFPLTVTSAQKNPTAFYLCASSPQGGGNNQPQHFGDGTRLSIL.

V usage is TRBV5-8 and J usage is TRBJ1-3; 7 bases line up with TRBD1. The length of the CDR3 is 16 residues. The germline V gene encodes CDR1 SGHTS and CDR2 YDEGEE. Trimming cost V 4 bases and J 8 bases; bases outside gene matches: 15. The CDR3 region has the DNA TGTGCCAGCAGCCGGCCCCGACAGGGTCTAGGAGACACCATATATTTT. It yields the protein CASSRPRQGLGDTIYF.

This sequence joins TRBV2 and TRBJ2-3, with D unresolved. This CDR3 comprises 13 residues. V was cut by 7 bases and J by 0 bases, with 8 bases left in between. Germline assignment: CDR1 SNHLY and CDR2 FYNNEI. CDR3 region: CASNTASTDTQYF. In nucleotides, the CDR3 is TGTGCCAGCAATACAGCAAGCACAGATACGCAGTATTTT.

The V gene is TRBV27, the J gene TRBJ1-6; D gene unclear. The CDR3 has 13 residues. The ends were cut back, 5 bases at V and 6 bases at J, with 8 bases in the middle. The V gene's germline CDR1 is MNHEY and CDR2 SMNVEV (reference sequence). The DNA for the CDR3 is TGTGCCAGCAGTCTCGGGGTTAATTCACCCCTCCACTTT. Translation gives CASSLGVNSPLHF.

V gene TRBV28 combines with J gene TRBJ2-5, with D unclear. Per germline, CDR1 MDHEN and CDR2 SYDVKM. The V gene lost 9 bases and the J gene lost 0 bases, with 8 bases spanning the gap. This CDR3 spans 12 amino acids. CDR3 sequence reads: CASLSYQETQYF. The CDR3 DNA reads TGTGCCAGTCTATCCTACCAAGAGACCCAGTACTTC.

The rearrangement links TRBV6-6 to TRBJ2-3, with TRBD2 matching over 8 bases. V lost 7 bases, J lost 5 bases, and 8 bases stayed unmatched. The length of the CDR3 is 14 residues. From germline, CDR1 is MNHNY and CDR2 SVGAGI (reference sequence). The CDR3 DNA follows: TGTGCCAGCATCCACGGGGGGGCTGGAGATACGCAGTATTTT. It translates to CASIHGGAGDTQYF.

This chain uses TRBV5-8 with TRBJ2-2; no reliable D call. This CDR3 is built from 12 residues. Germline V gene data show CDR1 as SGHTS and CDR2 as YDEGEE. The V end was cut by 3 bases, the J end by 6 bases, with 6 bases between. CDR3 region: CASSSRAGELFF. CDR3 bases: TGTGCCAGCAGCTCCCGGGCCGGGGAGCTGTTTTTT.

This chain connects TRBV10-1 to TRBJ2-7; D may be TRBD2 (7 bases). The CDR3 contains 17 residues. V lost 8 bases to trimming and J lost 2 bases, with 25 bases between them. The V gene's germline CDR1 is WNHNN and CDR2 SYGVQD (reference sequence). This chain's CDR3 is CASGSGRGAPVPYEQYF. In nucleotides, the CDR3 is TGCGCCAGCGGGTCAGGTCGGGGGGCTCCGGTACCCTACGAGCAGTACTTC.

The gene calls are TRBV4-1 and TRBJ2-5; TRBD2 matches at 10 bases. There are 15 residues in the CDR3. V shed 0 bases, J shed 4 bases, and the junction held 2 bases outside the gene matches. In germline, CDR1 is MGHRA, CDR2 YSYEKL. CDR3 nucleotides: TGCGCCAGCAGCCAAGAAGCGGGGGGGCTAGAGACCCAGTACTTC. It encodes CASSQEAGGLETQYF.

Here the CDR3 reads CASSPSGTGGNEQFF. CDR3 coding DNA: TGTGCCAGCAGTCCTTCGGGGACAGGGGGAAATGAGCAGTTCTTC. This chain links TRBV25-1 with TRBJ2-1; 11 bases match TRBD1. Per the germline V gene, CDR1 is MGHDK and CDR2 is SYGVNS. The V and J ends lost 5 bases and 7 bases, in that order; junction bases with no gene match: 7. This CDR3 contains 15 residues.

The chain combines TRBV7-2 with TRBJ1-2, with unresolved D. V lost 5 bases to trimming and J lost 5 bases, with 9 bases between them. The CDR3 has 12 amino acids. Germline values: CDR1 SGHTA, CDR2 FQGNSA. The CDR3 sequence: CASSTTAYGYTF. CDR3 DNA sequence: TGTGCCAGCAGCACAACAGCTTATGGCTACACCTTC.

The J gene is TRBJ2-7, the V gene TRBV2; 9 bases align to TRBD2. CDR1 and CDR2 (germline): SNHLY, FYNNEI. The V and J ends lost 7 bases and 1 base, in that order; junction bases with no gene match: 5. This CDR3 has 14 residues. Here the CDR3 reads CASNLAGSSYEQYF. The CDR3 nucleotides read TGTGCCAGCAATCTAGCGGGGTCTTCCTACGAGCAGTACTTC.